What follows are 12 T cell receptor beta chains derived from one specimen sequenced in a study of human T cells and chemical hapten exposure. Described time point: patch test 1, 2 weeks after DPC sensitization. Sample treatment: therapeutic diphenylcyclopropenone sensitization with weekly scalp DPC. MiXCR, applied by TCRdb to the RACE reads, yields one record per CDR3 protein. The table includes some 400,000 distinct CDR3 sequences, nearly 5% detected once. The specimen was whole blood, collected in connection with sensitization to the hapten diphenylcyclopropenone (DPC). These receptors all stem from a woman aged 50 to 60 with alopecia areata. Some clones in this sample may be carry-over from other donors' samples.

This clonotype was counted at least ten times. The CDR3, as DNA: TGTGCCAGCAGTTTAAAGGAAGGCTACGAGCAGTACTTC. Its protein is CASSLKEGYEQYF. The gene calls are TRBV27 and TRBJ2-7; D unclear. V dropped 2 bases and J dropped 3 bases, with 8 bases sitting between them. The CDR3 runs to 13 residues. The V gene's germline CDR1 is MNHEY and CDR2 SMNVEV (reference sequence).

This clonotype was counted ten times or more. The chain links TRBV5-1 to TRBJ1-3, with 7 bases identical to TRBD1. V dropped 0 bases and J dropped 4; count of bases not matched to a gene: 4. The CDR3 is 15 residues long. Germline CDR1 SGHRS, CDR2 YFSETQ. CDR3 in amino acids: CASSLDRGPGNTIYF. The CDR3 region has the DNA TGCGCCAGCAGCTTGGACAGGGGTCCCGGAAACACCATATATTTT.

CDR3 coding DNA: TGCAGTGCTAGAGAGGGGGTCTATGGCTACACCTTC. This gives the protein CSAREGVYGYTF. The chain combines TRBV20-1 with TRBJ1-2, with D maybe TRBD1 (5 bases). The germline V gene encodes CDR1 DFQATT and CDR2 SNEGSKA (reference sequence). This CDR3 region has 12 residues. Trimming shortened V by 0 bases and J by 4 bases, and 6 bases separated the two germline ends.

This clonotype occurred many times. The J gene is TRBJ1-1, the V gene TRBV5-1; 9 bases are shared with TRBD1. The CDR3 has 12 residues. J gave up 8 bases and V 3 bases, and 2 bases lay outside the gene matches. CDR1 and CDR2 (germline): SGHRS, YFSETQ. CDR3 nucleotide sequence: TGCGCCAGCAGCTGGACAGGGGACGAAGCTTTCTTT. Its protein product is CASSWTGDEAFF.

This clonotype was recorded a few times. The gene calls are TRBV15 and TRBJ1-2; TRBD1 is a possible D gene (5 bases). Germline-derived CDR1 and CDR2 are LNHNV and YYDKDF (reference sequence). The CDR3 length is 15 residues. Trimming removed 4 bases from V and 10 bases from J, with 22 bases in between. The CDR3 spells CATSTGGGPGQNYTF. The CDR3, as DNA: TGTGCCACCAGCACTGGGGGGGGACCCGGCCAGAACTACACCTTC. The variable domain in full, with the rest retrieved from reference TRBV15 and TRBJ1-2, is DAMVIQNPRYQVTQFGKPVTLSCSQTLNHNVMYWYQQKSSQAPKLLFHYYDKDFNNEADTPDNFQSRRPNTSFCFLDIRSPGLGDTAMYLCATSTGGGPGQNYTFGSGTRLTVV.

The chain employs TRBV23-1 and TRBJ2-4; D remains unclear. TRBV23-1 is filed as an ORF, its function uncertain. CDR3 length: 15 amino acids. Trimming cost V 8 bases and J 1 base, with 15 bases left between them. CDR3 in amino acids: CASAQRTEAKNIQYF. The CDR3 nucleotides are TGCGCCAGCGCCCAAAGAACTGAGGCCAAAAACATTCAGTACTTC.

The chain uses TRBV30 and TRBJ2-7, with D possibly TRBD1 on 5 matching bases. V lost 3 bases and J lost 5, with 14 bases in between. CDR1 GTSNPN and CDR2 SVGIG come from the germline V gene (reference sequence). The CDR3 contains 13 residues. The CDR3 reads CAWRGRASHEQYF. The CDR3 bases are TGTGCCTGGAGAGGCAGGGCGTCGCACGAGCAGTACTTC. Together with reference TRBV30 and TRBJ2-7, the CDR3 gives the full variable domain: SQTIHQWPATLVQPVGSPLSLECTVEGTSNPNLYWYRQAAGRGLQLLFYSVGIGQISSEVPQNLSASRPQDRQFILSSKKLLLSDSGFYLCAWRGRASHEQYFGPGTRLTVT.

This clonotype showed up just a few times. The rearrangement links TRBV5-1 to TRBJ2-3; the D gene is possibly TRBD2 (7 bases). Germline values: CDR1 SGHRS, CDR2 YFSETQ. There are 16 residues in the CDR3. Deletions cut 0 bases from V and 0 bases from J, with 11 bases between. CDR3 sequence reads: CASSLARGASTDTQYF. The CDR3 nucleotides are TGCGCCAGCAGCTTGGCACGGGGGGCTAGCACAGATACGCAGTATTTT.

At least ten counts were recorded for this clonotype. This chain connects TRBV18 to TRBJ1-1; 7 bases line up with TRBD1. There are 14 residues in the CDR3. Trimming at V came to 2 bases and at J to 10 bases, leaving 10 bases not matched to a gene. Germline V lookup: CDR1 KGHSH, CDR2 LQKENI. The CDR3 region is CASSPSRDSVGAFF. DNA for the CDR3: TGTGCCAGCTCACCATCCCGGGACAGTGTTGGAGCTTTCTTT. Using reference TRBV18 and TRBJ1-1 for the parts outside the CDR3, the full variable domain is NAGVMQNPRHLVRRRGQEARLRCSPMKGHSHVYWYRQLPEEGLKFMVYLQKENIIDESGMPKERFSAEFPKEGPSILRIQQVVRGDSAAYFCASSPSRDSVGAFFGQGTRLTVV.

In its sample, this clonotype was seen a few times. The chain combines TRBV20-1 with TRBJ2-3; a possible D gene is TRBD2 (6 bases). The germline gives CDR1 DFQATT, CDR2 SNEGSKA (reference sequence). The CDR3 has 13 amino acids. Trimming removed 6 bases from V and 6 bases from J, with 16 bases in between. In DNA form, the CDR3 reads TGCAGTGCCCTTAGCCAGACTAGTGATACGCAGTATTTT. Translating it yields CSALSQTSDTQYF.

This clonotype appeared many times. V usage is TRBV7-2 and J usage is TRBJ2-1, with D possibly matching TRBD2 (5 bases). Germline CDR1 SGHTA, CDR2 FQGNSA. This CDR3 has 15 amino acids. With 7 bases removed from V and 0 bases from J, the gap between germline ends came to 13 bases. The CDR3 region has the DNA TGTGCCAGCACCTCCAGCGGAGGCTCCTACAATGAGCAGTTCTTC. It translates to CASTSSGGSYNEQFF.

This clonotype was observed at least ten times. V is TRBV2 and J is TRBJ2-3, with a tentative D call TRBD1 (5 bases). Germline V gene sequence: CDR1 SNHLY, CDR2 FYNNEI. V lost 8 bases and J lost 2, with 8 bases in between. The CDR3 extends over 12 amino acids. The CDR3: CASGANTDTQYF. CDR3 DNA sequence: TGTGCCAGCGGGGCTAACACAGATACGCAGTATTTT. The full variable domain, completed using reference TRBV2 and TRBJ2-3, is EPEVTQTPSHQVTQMGQEVILRCVPISNHLYFYWYRQILGQKVEFLVSFYNNEISEKSEIFDDQFSVERPDGSNFTLKIRSTKLEDSAMYFCASGANTDTQYFGPGTRLTVL.